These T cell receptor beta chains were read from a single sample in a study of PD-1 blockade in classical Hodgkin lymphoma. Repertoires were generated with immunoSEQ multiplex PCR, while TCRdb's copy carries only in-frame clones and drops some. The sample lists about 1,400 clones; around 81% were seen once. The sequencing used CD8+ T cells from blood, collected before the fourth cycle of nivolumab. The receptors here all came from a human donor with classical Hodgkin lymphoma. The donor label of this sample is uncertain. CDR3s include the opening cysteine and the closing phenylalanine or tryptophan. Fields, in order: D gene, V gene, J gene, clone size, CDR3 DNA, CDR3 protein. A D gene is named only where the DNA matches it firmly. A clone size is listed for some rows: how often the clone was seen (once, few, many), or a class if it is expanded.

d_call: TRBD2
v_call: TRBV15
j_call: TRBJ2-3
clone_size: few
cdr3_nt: TGTGCCACCAGCCCGACTAGCGGTTGGGATACGCAGTATTTT
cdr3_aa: CATSPTSGWDTQYF

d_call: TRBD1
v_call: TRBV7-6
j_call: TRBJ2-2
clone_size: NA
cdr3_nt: TGTGCCAGCAGAGGGGGACAGGGTTTCACCGGGGAGCTGTTTTTT
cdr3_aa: CASRGGQGFTGELFF

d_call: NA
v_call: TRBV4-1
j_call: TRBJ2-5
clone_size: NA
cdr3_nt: TGCGCCAGCAGCAAGGGGGTGTTAGAGACCCAGTACTTC
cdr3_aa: CASSKGVLETQYF

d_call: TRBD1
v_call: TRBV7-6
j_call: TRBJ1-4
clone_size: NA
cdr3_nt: TGTGCCAGCCAGGGGGCTGATGAAAAACTGTTTTTT
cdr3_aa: CASQGADEKLFF

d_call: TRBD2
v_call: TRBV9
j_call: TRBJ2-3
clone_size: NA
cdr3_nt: TGTGCCAGCAGCGACAACTCAGGACTAGCGGGGGCGGGAGATACGCAGTATTTT
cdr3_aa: CASSDNSGLAGAGDTQYF

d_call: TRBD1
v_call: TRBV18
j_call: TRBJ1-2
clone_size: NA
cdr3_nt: TGTGCCAGCACAGGGGGCCCTAACTATGGCTACACCTTC
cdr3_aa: CASTGGPNYGYTF

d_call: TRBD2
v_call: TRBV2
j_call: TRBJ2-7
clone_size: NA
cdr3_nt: TGTGCCAGCAGTGAAGAACTAGCGGGGGAGCAGTACTTC
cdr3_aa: CASSEELAGEQYF

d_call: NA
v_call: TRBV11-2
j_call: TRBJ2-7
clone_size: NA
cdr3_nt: TGTGCCAGCAGCTCTACAAACGAACCCTACGAGCAGTACTTC
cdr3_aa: CASSSTNEPYEQYF

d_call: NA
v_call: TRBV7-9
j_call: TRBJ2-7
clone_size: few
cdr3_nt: TGTGCCAGCAGCTTAGGTCCAGGGGGGCCCTACGAGCAGTACTTC
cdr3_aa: CASSLGPGGPYEQYF

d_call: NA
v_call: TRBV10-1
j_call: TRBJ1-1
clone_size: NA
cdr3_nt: TGCGCCAGCAGTGCCACCAGATTTTTCAAGACGGAGATAGAGTCTGAAGCTTTCTTT
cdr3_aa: CASSATRFFKTEIESEAFF

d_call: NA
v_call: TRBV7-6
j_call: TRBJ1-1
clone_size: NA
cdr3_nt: TGTGCCAGCAGCCCCATAGTAGGGAACACTGAAGCTTTCTTT
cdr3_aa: CASSPIVGNTEAFF

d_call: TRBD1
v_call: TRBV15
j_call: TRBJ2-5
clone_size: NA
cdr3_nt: TGTGCCACCAGCAGAGAGGACAGGGGGACCGTCGGGGAGACCCAGTACTTC
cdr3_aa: CATSREDRGTVGETQYF

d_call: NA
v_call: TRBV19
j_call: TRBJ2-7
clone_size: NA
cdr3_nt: TGTGCCAGCGGGAAGGGGTACGAGCAGTACTTC
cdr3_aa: CASGKGYEQYF

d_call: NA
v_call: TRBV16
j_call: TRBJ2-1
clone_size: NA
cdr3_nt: TGTGCCAGCAGCCTCCTATATCCGCAGAGGGGAGAGCAGTTCTTC
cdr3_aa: CASSLLYPQRGEQFF

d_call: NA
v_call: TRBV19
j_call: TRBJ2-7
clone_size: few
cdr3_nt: TGTGCCAGCGTAGGACAGAGCTCCTACGAGCAGTACTTC
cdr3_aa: CASVGQSSYEQYF

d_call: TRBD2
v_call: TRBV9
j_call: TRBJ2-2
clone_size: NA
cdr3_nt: TGTGCCAGCAGCCCCGGGACTAGCGGGGGCGGGGGGGAGCTGTTTTTT
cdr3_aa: CASSPGTSGGGGELFF

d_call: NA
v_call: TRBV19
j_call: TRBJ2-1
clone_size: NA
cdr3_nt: TGTGCCAGTAGGTTAGGATCCTACAATGAGCAGTTCTTC
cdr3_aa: CASRLGSYNEQFF

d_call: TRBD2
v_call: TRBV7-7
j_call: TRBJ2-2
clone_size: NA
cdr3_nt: TGTGCCAGCAGCGAGCGGGGCCGGAATATCGGGGAGCTGTTTTTT
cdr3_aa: CASSERGRNIGELFF

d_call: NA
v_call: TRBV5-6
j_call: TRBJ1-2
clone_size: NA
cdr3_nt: TGTGCCAGCAGCTGGGACCGCGACTATGGCTACACCTTC
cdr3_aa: CASSWDRDYGYTF

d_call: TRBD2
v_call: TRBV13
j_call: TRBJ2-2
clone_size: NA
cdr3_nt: TGTGCCAGCAGTCTTACAACTAGCGGGGACGGCGGGGAGCTGTTTTTT
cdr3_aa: CASSLTTSGDGGELFF

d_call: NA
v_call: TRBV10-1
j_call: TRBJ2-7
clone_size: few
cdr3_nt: TGCGCCAGCAGTGGTGGCTACGAGCAGTACTTC
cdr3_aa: CASSGGYEQYF

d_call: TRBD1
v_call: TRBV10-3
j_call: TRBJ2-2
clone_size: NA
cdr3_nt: TGTGCCACTACGGACAGGGTGAGGGCCGGGGAGCTGTTTTTT
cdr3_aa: CATTDRVRAGELFF

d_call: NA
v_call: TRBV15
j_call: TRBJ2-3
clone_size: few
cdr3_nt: TGTGCCACCAGCAGAGTTGGCGGCACAGATACGCAGTATTTT
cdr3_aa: CATSRVGGTDTQYF

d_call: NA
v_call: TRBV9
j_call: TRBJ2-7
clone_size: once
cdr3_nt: TGTGCCAGCAGCGTAGTGTCAGGCTACGAGCAGTACTTC
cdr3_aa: CASSVVSGYEQYF

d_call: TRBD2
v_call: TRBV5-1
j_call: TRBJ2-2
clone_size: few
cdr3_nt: TGCGCCAGCAGCCCGTTACTAGCGGGGAGTACCGGGGAGCTGTTTTTT
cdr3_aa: CASSPLLAGSTGELFF

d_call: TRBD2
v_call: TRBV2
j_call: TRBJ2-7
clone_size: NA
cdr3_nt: TGTGCCAGCATCCGGGGACTAGCGGGAGGGCCGAACGTCTACGAGCAGTACTTC
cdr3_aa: CASIRGLAGGPNVYEQYF

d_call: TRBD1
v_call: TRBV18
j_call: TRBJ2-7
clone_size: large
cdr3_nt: TGTGCCAGCTCACCTGGGACAGGTTTACTGCTACGCTACGAGCAGTACTTC
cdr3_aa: CASSPGTGLLLRYEQYF

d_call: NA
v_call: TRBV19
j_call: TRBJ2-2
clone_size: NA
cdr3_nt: TGTGCCAGTAGTATCAGGGTTGCCGGGGAGCTGTTTTTT
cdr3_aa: CASSIRVAGELFF

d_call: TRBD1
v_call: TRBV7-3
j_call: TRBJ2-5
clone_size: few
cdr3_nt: TGTGCCAGCAGCCCTACCGGGACAGTCCAAGAGACCCAGTACTTC
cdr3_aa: CASSPTGTVQETQYF

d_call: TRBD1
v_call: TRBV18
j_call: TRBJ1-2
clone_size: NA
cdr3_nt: TGTGCCAGCTCACACCCCGGGACAGGGGACGGCTACACCTTC
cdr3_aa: CASSHPGTGDGYTF

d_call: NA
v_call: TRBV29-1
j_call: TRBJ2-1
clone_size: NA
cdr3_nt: TGCAGCGTTGATACCTCTGAGCAGTTCTTC
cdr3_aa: CSVDTSEQFF

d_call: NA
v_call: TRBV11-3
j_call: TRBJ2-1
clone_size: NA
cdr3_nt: TGTGCCAGCAGCGGGACCCGCAAGGGCAATGAGCAGTTCTTC
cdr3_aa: CASSGTRKGNEQFF

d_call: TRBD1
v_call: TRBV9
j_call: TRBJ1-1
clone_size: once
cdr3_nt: TGTGCCAGCAGCGTAGTGGCAGACAGGGAAGCTGAAGCTTTCTTT
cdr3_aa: CASSVVADREAEAFF

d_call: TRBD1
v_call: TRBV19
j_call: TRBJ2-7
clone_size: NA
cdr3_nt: TGTGCCAGTAGTCCTTGGACAGGGACCCAGTACGAGCAGTACTTC
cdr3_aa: CASSPWTGTQYEQYF

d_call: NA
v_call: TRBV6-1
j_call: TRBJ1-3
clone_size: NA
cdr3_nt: TGTGCCATCAGTGAGTCGGTCAGGGGCCCCTCTGGAAACACCATATATTTT
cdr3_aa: CAISESVRGPSGNTIYF

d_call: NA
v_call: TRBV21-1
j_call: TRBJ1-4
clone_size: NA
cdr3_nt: TGTGCCAGCAGCAAAGGGGCTCATTGGGACGGCGAAAAACTGTTTTTT
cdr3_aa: CASSKGAHWDGEKLFF

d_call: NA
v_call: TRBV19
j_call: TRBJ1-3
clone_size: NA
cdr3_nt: TGTGCCAGTAGTCCCCTACCGGACAGTCCTGGAAACACCATATATTTT
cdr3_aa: CASSPLPDSPGNTIYF

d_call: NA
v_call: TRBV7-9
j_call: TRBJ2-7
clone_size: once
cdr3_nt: TGTGCCAGCAGCTTATTTAGTTGGGCAGGACAATCTTACGAGCAGTACTTC
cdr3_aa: CASSLFSWAGQSYEQYF

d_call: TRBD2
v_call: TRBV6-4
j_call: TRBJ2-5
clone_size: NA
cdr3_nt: TGTGCCAGCAGTGACTCGACGGGGGGGAAGTACCAAGAGACCCAGTACTTC
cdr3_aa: CASSDSTGGKYQETQYF